This TCR beta chain was identified in a study of response to subunit inactivated influenza vaccine. Study-wide results and caveats: The authors proposed limited new T cell recruitment per seasonal influenza vaccination.

The CDR3 runs 16 residues. Germline V CDR1 and CDR2: SGDLS, YYNGEE. Trimming removed 3 bases from V and 0 bases from J; junction bases left unmatched: 8. As to this clonotype: The antigen remains undetermined.

MiXCR, run by TCRdb on the RT-PCR reads, gives a single entry per CDR3 protein. Here the sample spans 400,000 to 650,000 distinct CDR3 sequences, approximately 7.3% being singletons. J is TRBJ2-5 and V is TRBV9, with TRBD2 identical over 7 bases. The sample here was PBMCs from blood, taken 23 months after vaccination. The receptor's source is a man in his fifties or sixties who received an inactivated influenza vaccine. The CDR3 nucleotides read TGTGCCAGCAGCGCTGGAATGCGGGGGAACCAAGAGACCCAGTACTTC. Amino acid sequence: CASSAGMRGNQETQYF.